The present TCR beta chain was sequenced within a study of T cell responses to AZD1222 COVID-19 vaccine. Study results and limitations: At baseline, seropositivity was found in only 5 to 7 AZD1222 recipients. White British ancestry dominated among donors, who included more females, and clonal diversity was possibly underestimated. Spike-specific TCR repertoires showed rising breadth and depth after two AZD1222 doses.

The V end was cut by 6 bases, the J end by 4 bases, with 18 bases between. From germline, CDR1 is KGHSH and CDR2 LQKENI. The CDR3 totals 16 residues. Comments on this clone: Its antigen is unknown.

Assay used: immunoSEQ multiplex PCR; TCRdb lists only in-frame clones, some missing. The repertoire holds about 160,000 clones, with approximately 90% as singletons. The receptor's source is an adult in good health. The input for sequencing was peripheral blood, taken on day 0 of AZD1222 vaccination. The chain joins TRBV18 to TRBJ2-2; D gene ambiguous. The CDR3 nucleotides are TGTGCCAGCTCGTATACTCCAACCGGCGGCACCGGGGAGCTGTTTTTT. It specifies CASSYTPTGGTGELFF.